This T cell receptor (beta chain) appears in the sequencing data of a study of patients and donors after allogeneic stem cell transplantation. Trimming pared 2 bases from V and 7 bases from J, leaving 8 bases between. This CDR3 region has 12 residues. Using its own MiXCR run on the RT-PCR reads, TCRdb lists one record per CDR3 protein. The sample contains roughly 140,000 distinct CDR3 sequences, about a third of which appear only once. The chain is built from TRBV12-3 or TRBV12-4 and TRBJ1-2; D ambiguous. This clonotype was sampled from a human donor who was either an allogeneic HSCT recipient or a stem cell or donor lymphocyte infusion donor (not recorded which). It is not recorded whose cells these are; they may come from a transplant donor. Input material: blood, either unsorted or a sorted T cell fraction (not recorded which). CDR3 in DNA: TGTGCCAGCAGTTTAATAGGTTCTGGCTACACCTTC. Residues: CASSLIGSGYTF.